The text below deals with one TCR beta chain. This record comes from a study of blood T cell repertoires in COVID-19. Study details: In each case, the material was cDNA or gDNA derived from T cells, B-cell-depleted T cells, or PBMCs.

How the authors handled the data: Amplification from reference gene primers served as the basis for estimated nucleated cell counts. This table comes from immunoSEQ multiplex PCR, and its TCRdb copy is limited to in-frame clones, with some not included. D and trimming come from the DNA, and the V and J calls and clone size come from that table. The table has about 82,000 clones, under 80% seen once; the top ten hold 2.5% to 3%. The CDR3 sequence is 15 residues long. V lost 6 bases to trimming and J lost 9 bases, with 18 bases between them. Germline CDR1 MNHEY, CDR2 SVGAGI. The V gene is TRBV6-5, the J gene TRBJ1-6; tentatively, D is TRBD1 (6 bases). The sequence was collected from a human donor with acute or convalescent COVID-19. The donor label of this sample is uncertain. The specimen sequenced was peripheral blood. CDR3 in amino acids: CASRSDRHIGSPLHF. Written as DNA, the CDR3 is TGTGCCAGCAGATCGGACAGACACATAGGTTCACCCCTCCACTTT.